Sequencing of this T cell receptor (beta chain) was carried out in a study of graft-versus-host responses after intestinal transplantation. Overall study: In this cohort, recipients had multivisceral, liver-intestinal, or isolated intestinal transplants. Tacrolimus plus steroids were given to all recipients for 3 to 4 years, preceded by anti-thymocyte globulin induction.

Study findings and constraints: An association linked early post-transplant HvG declines with peak circulating GvH clone levels.

The CDR3 is made up of 14 amino acids. Trimming took 6 bases from V and 2 from J, leaving 13 bases between them. Germline V gene lookup returns CDR1 SEHNR and CDR2 FQNEAQ (reference sequence). Clones were sequenced by immunoSEQ multiplex PCR, and TCRdb holds only the in-frame ones, with some missing. This table holds 80,000 to 95,000 clones, about 88% found once. About this clone: Its cognate antigen is unknown.

Material: unstimulated CD4+ T cells sorted from spleen or lymph node cells, obtained before transplant. The source of this sequence is a human donor who was the organ donor for an intestinal transplant. This chain connects TRBV7-9 to TRBJ1-1; no reliable D call. This CDR3 is CASSLNGPNTEAFF. The DNA for the CDR3 is TGTGCCAGCAGTCTTAATGGCCCTAACACTGAAGCTTTCTTT.